Following are 9 T cell receptor beta chains from one sample sequenced in a study of identical twins. Using its own MiXCR run on the 5' RACE reads, TCRdb lists one record per CDR3 protein. Altogether under 1 million distinct CDR3 sequences are present, around 12% being singletons, with the ten largest covering around 1.5%. These sequences were also reported in another study, on yellow fever vaccine responses in identical twins.

Sequenced sample: PBMCs. Receptors were obtained from a young woman in good health.

This clonotype showed up just a few times. J is TRBJ2-1 and V is TRBV12-3 or TRBV12-4, with no clear D. V was shortened by 4 bases and J by 12 bases, with 13 bases between the two germline ends. The CDR3 runs to 12 residues. The CDR3 is CASSSGLPRQFF. DNA for the CDR3: TGTGCCAGCAGTTCCGGGCTACCACGGCAGTTCTTC.

The gene calls are TRBV6-2 or TRBV6-3 and TRBJ2-7; D gene uncertain. V lost 6 bases and J lost 3, with 18 bases in between. The CDR3 is made up of 15 amino acids. Per germline, CDR1 MNHEY and CDR2 SVGEGT. The CDR3 region is CASSPVGGTNYEQYF. Here the CDR3 DNA reads TGTGCCAGCAGCCCGGTCGGCGGTACAAACTACGAGCAGTACTTC.

In its sample, this clonotype was seen many times. In DNA form, the CDR3 reads TGCAGTGCAAACGGACAGACAGGAGGGAACACTGAAGCTTTCTTT. Its protein is CSANGQTGGNTEAFF. The genes are TRBV20-1 and TRBJ1-1; maybe TRBD1 (6 bases). The CDR3 is 15 residues long. The germline V and J ends were trimmed by 6 bases and 1 base, with 18 bases remaining between them. Looked up from germline, CDR1 is DFQATT and CDR2 is SNEGSKA (reference sequence).

The rearrangement links TRBV11-3 to TRBJ2-5, with 11 bases aligning to TRBD1. CDR3 length equals 16 residues. V was clipped by 6 bases and J by 4 bases; unmatched bases: 10. Germline assignment: CDR1 SGHNT and CDR2 YENEEA. The CDR3 here is CASSKGTGGMGETQYF. The CDR3 DNA is TGTGCCAGCAGTAAAGGGACAGGGGGGATGGGAGAGACCCAGTACTTC.

This clonotype has a handful of counts. The rearrangement uses TRBV18 and TRBJ2-3; 7 bases agree with TRBD2. The junction had 4 bases not matched to a gene; V was cut back by 5 bases and J by 2 bases. This CDR3 has 14 amino acids. Germline values: CDR1 KGHSH, CDR2 LQKENI. In DNA, the CDR3 is TGTGCCAGCTCATTCGGGGGGACCACAGATACGCAGTATTTT. It encodes CASSFGGTTDTQYF.

On this clonotype itself: One end of the junction varies from germline; a read error may be responsible. This chain connects TRBV2 to TRBJ2-7; 8 bases are a match to TRBD1. Germline values: CDR1 SNHLY, CDR2 FYNNEI. This CDR3 comprises 11 residues. The CDR3 spells CASSDWDRRDF. The CDR3 DNA reads as TGTGCCAGCAGTGACTGGGACAGGCGAGACTTC.

The chain employs TRBV15 and TRBJ1-5; D unclear. The V gene's germline CDR1 is LNHNV and CDR2 YYDKDF (reference sequence). Trimming took 0 bases from V and 3 from J, leaving 12 bases between them. The CDR3 consists of 16 residues. CDR3 amino acids: CATSRDRRVANQPQHF. CDR3 DNA sequence: TGTGCCACCAGCAGAGATAGGAGGGTAGCCAATCAGCCCCAGCATTTT.

There are a few counts of this clonotype. The chain uses TRBV19 and TRBJ2-5; 14 positions agree with TRBD2. The J segment lost 4 bases and the V segment lost 11 bases, leaving 9 bases of the junction unmatched. The CDR3 spans 15 residues. Germline V gene lookup returns CDR1 LNHDA and CDR2 SQIVND (reference sequence). CDR3 DNA: TGTGCCGCCGGACTAGCGGGAGGAGGTGGAGAGACCCAGTACTTC. Encoded protein: CAAGLAGGGGETQYF.

The chain employs TRBV27 and TRBJ2-2; D possibly uses TRBD1 or TRBD2 (5 bases each). V lost 4 bases and J lost 7, with 19 bases in between. CDR1 MNHEY and CDR2 SMNVEV come from the germline V gene (reference sequence). The CDR3 consists of 16 residues. CDR3: CASSSHTPRGDGELFF. The CDR3, as DNA: TGTGCCAGCAGTTCTCATACCCCTCGAGGGGACGGGGAGCTGTTTTTT.